This TCR beta chain was identified during a study of blood T cell repertoires in COVID-19. Background on the study: The United States, Italy and Spain supplied acute and convalescent COVID-19 samples. T cells, B-cell-depleted T cells, or PBMCs provided the cDNA or gDNA that served as material.

This CDR3 comprises 12 residues. Germline-derived CDR1 and CDR2 are LNHDA and SQIVND (reference sequence). As processed by the authors: Using reference gene primer amplification, nucleated cell counts were estimated. Profiled with immunoSEQ multiplex PCR; TCRdb holds only in-frame clones, not every one. That table gives V, J and clone size, and the DNA gave D and trimming. This sample yields under 250,000 clones, of which around nine tenths are seen a single time; around 6.5% belongs to the top ten. The chain recombines TRBV19 with TRBJ2-7; 7 bases match TRBD2. This TCR came from a man aged 60 to 75 who had recovered from COVID-19. The sequenced sample was peripheral blood. CDR3 sequence: CPKGGSSYEQYF. CDR3 sequence (DNA): TGTCCAAAGGGAGGGAGCTCCTACGAGCAGTACTTC.